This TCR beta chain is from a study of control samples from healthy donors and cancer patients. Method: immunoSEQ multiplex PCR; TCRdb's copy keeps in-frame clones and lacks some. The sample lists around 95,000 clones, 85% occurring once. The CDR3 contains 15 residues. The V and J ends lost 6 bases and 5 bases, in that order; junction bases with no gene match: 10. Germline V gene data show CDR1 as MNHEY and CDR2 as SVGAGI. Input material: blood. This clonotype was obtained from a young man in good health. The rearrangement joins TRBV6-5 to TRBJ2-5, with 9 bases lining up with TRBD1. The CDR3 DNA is TGTGCCAGCAGATTAACAGGGGGCAAGTGGGAGACCCAGTACTTC. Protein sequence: CASRLTGGKWETQYF.